Listed below are T cell receptor beta chains from one sample, sequenced in a study of T cells in Graves' hyperthyroidism and ophthalmopathy. Using its own MiXCR run on the multiplex PCR reads, TCRdb lists one record per CDR3 protein. The sample holds about 770,000 distinct CDR3 sequences, around 20% seen once. The sequencing input was blood. The origin of the receptors is a woman between 45 and 65 years old with Graves' hyperthyroidism that later progressed to Graves' ophthalmopathy. The CDR3 runs from the conserved cysteine through the conserved F or W. Fields, in order: CDR3 protein, CDR3 DNA, J gene, D gene, V gene, clone size. D genes are given only for firm matches. Not all rows give a size; the values are once, few, many and, for expanded clones, a class.

CATRASGGYTDTQYF	TGTGCCACCAGGGCTAGCGGGGGGTACACAGATACGCAGTATTTT	TRBJ2-3	TRBD2	TRBV24-1	NA
CATSRVKTGDEIEAFF	TGTGCCACCAGCAGAGTTAAGACAGGGGATGAAATTGAAGCTTTCTTT	TRBJ1-1	TRBD1	TRBV15	NA
CASSLAADEKLFF	TGTGCCAGCAGTTTAGCGGCGGACGAAAAACTGTTTTTT	TRBJ1-4	NA	TRBV12-3/TRBV12-4	NA
CASNNDRVSDTEAFF	TGCGCCAGCAATAACGACAGGGTGTCAGACACTGAAGCTTTCTTT	TRBJ1-1	TRBD1	TRBV5-1	few
CASSTSIATGDGYTF	TGTGCCAGCAGTACCTCTATAGCGACAGGGGATGGCTACACCTTC	TRBJ1-2	TRBD1	TRBV2	many
CASSFEAGYSNEQYF	TGTGCCAGCAGTTTCGAGGCAGGGTATTCCAACGAGCAGTACTTC	TRBJ2-7	NA	TRBV12-3/TRBV12-4	many
CASRRGPSEDQPQHF	TGTGCCAGCAGGCGGGGACCGAGTGAGGATCAGCCCCAGCATTTT	TRBJ1-5	NA	TRBV27	NA
CASRSYNSPLHF	TGTGCCAGCAGAAGTTATAATTCACCCCTCCACTTT	TRBJ1-6	NA	TRBV7-6	few
CAWTGGGRETQYF	TGTGCCTGGACTGGTGGGGGGAGAGAGACCCAGTACTTC	TRBJ2-5	NA	TRBV30	many
CATKQDRAAALSGNTIYF	TGTGCCACCAAACAGGACAGGGCTGCCGCTCTCTCTGGAAACACCATATATTTT	TRBJ1-3	TRBD1	TRBV19	NA
CASSSLGLNYEQYF	TGCGCCAGCAGCTCGTTGGGACTGAACTACGAGCAGTACTTC	TRBJ2-7	NA	TRBV5-1	NA
CASLSPLGTEAFF	TGTGCCAGCTTGAGTCCCTTAGGAACTGAAGCTTTCTTT	TRBJ1-1	NA	TRBV6-1	many
CASSLDHGTGELFF	TGTGCTAGCAGCTTAGACCACGGCACCGGGGAGCTGTTTTTT	TRBJ2-2	NA	TRBV7-7	NA
CSARFLNTEAFF	TGCAGTGCTAGATTTCTGAACACTGAAGCTTTCTTT	TRBJ1-1	NA	TRBV20-1	many
CASSPPFGSISADTQYF	TGTGCCAGCTCACCACCGTTTGGGTCCATTAGCGCAGATACGCAGTATTTT	TRBJ2-3	NA	TRBV18	many
CASSPEERVHQETQYF	TGTGCCAGCAGCCCAGAGGAGAGGGTCCACCAAGAGACCCAGTACTTC	TRBJ2-5	NA	TRBV7-6	many
CSQRGAYEQYF	TGCAGCCAACGAGGCGCTTACGAGCAGTACTTC	TRBJ2-7	NA	TRBV20-1	NA
CASSQDTPGQILLNEQFF	TGCGCCAGCAGCCAGGACACCCCGGGACAGATCCTCTTGAATGAGCAGTTCTTC	TRBJ2-1	TRBD1	TRBV4-1	few
CASSHDRVARETQYF	TGTGCCAGCAGCCACGACAGGGTTGCAAGAGAGACCCAGTACTTC	TRBJ2-5	TRBD1	TRBV14	NA
CASSTRTGLGEKLFF	TGTGCCAGCAGCACCCGGACAGGTTTGGGTGAAAAACTGTTTTTT	TRBJ1-4	TRBD1	TRBV7-8	many
CASSLGPWAGELFF	TGCGCCAGCAGCTTGGGACCCTGGGCCGGGGAGCTGTTTTTT	TRBJ2-2	NA	TRBV5-1	many
CASSLFGQGTLQPQHF	TGTGCCAGCAGTTTATTTGGGCAGGGGACCCTTCAGCCCCAGCATTTT	TRBJ1-5	NA	TRBV27	NA
CASSQGMYQGEKLFF	TGTGCCAGCAGCCAAGGGATGTACCAGGGTGAAAAACTGTTTTTT	TRBJ1-4	NA	TRBV3-1	many
CASSLEGGNYGYTF	TGCGCCAGCAGCTTGGAGGGGGGGAACTATGGCTACACCTTC	TRBJ1-2	NA	TRBV5-1	many
CASSFRGQGTDTQYF	TGTGCCAGCAGCTTTCGGGGGCAAGGCACAGATACGCAGTATTTT	TRBJ2-3	NA	TRBV11-2	many
CASSLNTGPLNTETFF	TGTGCCAGCAGCCTAAATACCGGGCCCCTGAACACTGAAACTTTCTTT	TRBJ1-1	NA	TRBV5-5	NA
CASSEGTRVDEQYF	TGTGCCAGCAGCGAGGGGACTAGGGTCGACGAGCAGTACTTC	TRBJ2-7	TRBD2	TRBV6-1	few
CASSENRGTPYEQYF	TGTGCCAGCAGCGAGAACAGGGGAACCCCCTACGAGCAGTACTTC	TRBJ2-7	TRBD1	TRBV6-1	NA
CSARSWEGAYEQYF	TGCAGTGCTAGGTCTTGGGAAGGGGCCTACGAGCAGTACTTC	TRBJ2-7	NA	TRBV20-1	many
CSATSGTRFNQPQHF	TGCAGTGCTACCTCGGGCACAAGATTCAATCAGCCCCAGCATTTT	TRBJ1-5	NA	TRBV20-1	few
CASSQDTRQGYNEQFF	TGTGCCAGCAGCCAAGATACGAGACAGGGCTACAATGAGCAGTTCTTC	TRBJ2-1	TRBD1	TRBV3-1	many
CATSRDSHYNEQFF	TGTGCCACCAGCAGGGACAGCCACTACAATGAGCAGTTCTTC	TRBJ2-1	NA	TRBV15	NA
CASSLSPSSSYEQYF	TGTGCCAGCAGCTTATCCCCCTCGAGCTCCTACGAGCAGTACTTC	TRBJ2-7	NA	TRBV5-6	NA
CAWSVLGLGLSSYNEQFF	TGTGCCTGGAGTGTACTCGGGTTGGGGTTGAGCTCCTACAATGAGCAGTTCTTC	TRBJ2-1	NA	TRBV30	many
CASGLGQSYGYTF	TGCGCCAGCGGCTTGGGACAGAGCTATGGCTACACCTTC	TRBJ1-2	TRBD1	TRBV5-1	NA
CSVAGNLIQPYEQYF	TGCAGCGTTGCAGGGAACCTAATCCAGCCCTACGAGCAGTACTTC	TRBJ2-7	NA	TRBV29-1	few
CAISESVGRVPSPNTEAFF	TGTGCCATCAGTGAGTCGGTTGGTAGGGTTCCCTCTCCCAACACTGAAGCTTTCTTT	TRBJ1-1	NA	TRBV10-3	NA
CASSSVSRHEQYF	TGTGCCAGCAGTTCCGTCAGTCGGCACGAGCAGTACTTC	TRBJ2-7	NA	TRBV28	NA
CASSQGPQGHLVFYNEQFF	TGTGCCAGCAGCCAAGGCCCCCAAGGACACCTCGTTTTCTACAATGAGCAGTTCTTC	TRBJ2-1	NA	TRBV3-1	NA
CASSLVQGATTEAFF	TGTGCCAGCAGTTTGGTACAGGGGGCGACCACTGAAGCTTTCTTT	TRBJ1-1	TRBD1	TRBV12-3/TRBV12-4	many
CASGLNTDTQYF	TGTGCTAGTGGTTTGAACACAGATACGCAGTATTTT	TRBJ2-3	NA	TRBV12-5	NA
CASSPLYSYNEQFF	TGTGCCAGCAGTCCCCTGTACTCCTACAATGAGCAGTTCTTC	TRBJ2-1	NA	TRBV6-1	NA
CSVEGAINEQFF	TGCAGCGTTGAAGGGGCTATCAATGAGCAGTTCTTC	TRBJ2-1	NA	TRBV29-1	NA
CASSRQDSGPQHF	TGTGCCAGTAGTAGACAGGACTCAGGGCCCCAGCATTTT	TRBJ1-5	NA	TRBV19	few
CASSVSGGSYNEQFF	TGTGCCAGCAGTGTCTCGGGGGGTAGTTACAATGAGCAGTTCTTC	TRBJ2-1	TRBD2	TRBV2	many
CASSLIGLGSYQPQHF	TGTGCCAGCAGTTTAATCGGACTCGGGTCGTATCAGCCCCAGCATTTT	TRBJ1-5	NA	TRBV12-3/TRBV12-4	few
CASTLLSGELFF	TGTGCCAGCACCCTTCTAAGCGGGGAGCTGTTTTTT	TRBJ2-2	NA	TRBV12-3/TRBV12-4	few
CASSLISGTSGQVPATYNEQFF	TGCGCCAGCAGCTTGATATCGGGGACTAGCGGACAAGTACCTGCAACCTACAATGAGCAGTTCTTC	TRBJ2-1	TRBD2	TRBV5-1	few
CAISEIGGGSAGELFF	TGTGCCATCAGTGAAATTGGCGGGGGGTCGGCGGGGGAGCTGTTTTTT	TRBJ2-2	TRBD2	TRBV10-3	few
CASSLGEENGPQHF	TGTGCCAGCAGCTTAGGCGAAGAGAATGGGCCCCAGCATTTT	TRBJ1-5	NA	TRBV13	NA